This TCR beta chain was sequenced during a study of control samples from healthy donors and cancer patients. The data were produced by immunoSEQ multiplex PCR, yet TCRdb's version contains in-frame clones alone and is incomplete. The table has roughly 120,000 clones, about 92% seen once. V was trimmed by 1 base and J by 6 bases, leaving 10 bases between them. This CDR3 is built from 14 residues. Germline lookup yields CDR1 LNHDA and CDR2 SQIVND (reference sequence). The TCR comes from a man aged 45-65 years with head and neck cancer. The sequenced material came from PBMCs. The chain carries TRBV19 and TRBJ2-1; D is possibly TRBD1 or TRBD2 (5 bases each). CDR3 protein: CASSIGGSSNEQFF. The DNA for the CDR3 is TGTGCCAGTAGTATAGGGGGGTCTAGCAATGAGCAGTTCTTC.